Presented here are 10 T cell receptor beta chains from one specimen sequenced in a study of Ad26.COV2.S vaccination and SARS-CoV-2 variants. Data came from immunoSEQ multiplex PCR; TCRdb stores just in-frame clones and leaves some out. The data contain tens of thousands of clones, roughly 80% of them seen just once; the ten biggest clones take up less than 50%. The sequenced sample was peripheral blood, obtained after recovery from COVID-19. These receptors were taken from a human donor who had recovered from COVID-19.

This clone appeared once. The chain couples TRBV5-1 to TRBJ1-5; maybe TRBD1 (5 bases). The length of the CDR3 is 14 residues. Looked up from germline, CDR1 is SGHRS and CDR2 is YFSETQ. V lost 0 bases and J 3 bases, leaving 7 bases between the germline ends. CDR3 coding DNA: TGCGCCAGCAGCTTGGGACAGAACAATCAGCCCCAGCATTTT. Protein product: CASSLGQNNQPQHF.

The chain recombines TRBV19 with TRBJ2-1; D remains unclear. Germline-derived CDR1 and CDR2 are LNHDA and SQIVND (reference sequence). This CDR3 comprises 13 residues. V lost 2 bases to trimming and J lost 8 bases, with 10 bases between them. The CDR3 sequence is CASSIKVLDEQFF. CDR3 bases: TGTGCCAGTAGTATAAAGGTCCTAGATGAGCAGTTCTTC.

DNA of the CDR3: TGTGCCAGCAGTTACCGGGGATCGTGGGATGAAAAACTGTTTTTT. This encodes CASSYRGSWDEKLFF. The rearrangement links TRBV6-5 to TRBJ1-4; D is ambiguous. CDR3 length: 15 residues. The V and J ends lost 2 bases and 6 bases respectively, with 13 bases between them. Germline V gene data show CDR1 as MNHEY and CDR2 as SVGAGI.

The chain has TRBV19 and TRBJ2-5, with 8 bases that match TRBD1. From germline, CDR1 is LNHDA and CDR2 SQIVND (reference sequence). Trimming removed 3 bases from V and 0 bases from J; junction bases left unmatched: 6. The CDR3 runs 16 residues. The CDR3 DNA sequence: TGTGCCAGTAGTATGGGACAGGCGCCTTACCAAGAGACCCAGTACTTC. Protein sequence: CASSMGQAPYQETQYF.

The chain couples TRBV7-2 to TRBJ2-2; D is ambiguous. The V gene's germline CDR1 is SGHTA and CDR2 FQGNSA. This CDR3 has 14 amino acids. Trimming shortened V by 3 bases and J by 6 bases, and 11 bases separated the two germline ends. In nucleotides, the CDR3 is TGTGCCAGCAGCTTGATGTCAGGTGCCGGGGAGCTGTTTTTT. Translation: CASSLMSGAGELFF.

CDR3 coding DNA: TGTGCCAGCAGCCGCCGGACACTAATGAACACTGAAGCTTTCTTT. Translated, it gives CASSRRTLMNTEAFF. V and J are TRBV7-8 and TRBJ1-1; D is perhaps TRBD1 (5 bases). CDR1 SGHVS and CDR2 FQNEAQ come from the germline V gene. The CDR3 spans 15 residues. The V end lost 5 bases, the J end lost 0 bases, and 13 bases lay between the germline ends.

This sequence joins TRBV7-9 and TRBJ2-1; 9 nucleotides align to TRBD1. The J segment lost 3 bases and the V segment lost 0 bases, leaving 12 bases of the junction unmatched. Germline-derived CDR1 and CDR2 are SEHNR and FQNEAQ (reference sequence). The CDR3 spans 19 residues. The CDR3 sequence is CASSLARSRRTGDYNEQFF. Written as DNA, the CDR3 is TGTGCCAGCAGCTTAGCGCGGTCTAGGAGGACAGGGGACTACAATGAGCAGTTCTTC.

The rearrangement links TRBV19 to TRBJ2-1, with D perhaps matching TRBD1 or TRBD2 (5 bases each). The CDR3 runs 15 residues. Trimming took 1 base from V and 9 from J, leaving 16 bases between them. Germline-derived CDR1 and CDR2 are LNHDA and SQIVND (reference sequence). This CDR3 reads CASSIVQGAGVEQFF. As DNA, the CDR3 is TGTGCCAGTAGTATAGTTCAAGGGGCCGGGGTTGAGCAGTTCTTC.

The V gene is TRBV18, the J gene TRBJ1-1; D might be TRBD1 (5 bases). The CDR3 covers 15 residues. V dropped 5 bases and J dropped 3 bases, with 16 bases sitting between them. Germline V gene lookup returns CDR1 KGHSH and CDR2 LQKENI. Written as DNA, the CDR3 is TGTGCCAGCTCAGCCAAGAGGGGTGGGGACACTGAAGCTTTCTTT. Amino acids: CASSAKRGGDTEAFF.

This clone was seen a single time. This chain uses TRBV5-1 with TRBJ1-2; D is ambiguous. CDR3 size: 15 residues. Germline V lookup: CDR1 SGHRS, CDR2 YFSETQ. Trimming took 0 bases from V and 4 from J, leaving 13 bases between them. In DNA form, the CDR3 reads TGCGCCAGCAGCTTGGCCCCGGGAGAAAGCTATGGCTACACCTTC. This gives the protein CASSLAPGESYGYTF.